A selection of T cell receptor beta chains follows, all from one sample in a study of cytomegalovirus exposure and HLA in healthy donors. The repertoire was sequenced with immunoSEQ multiplex PCR; TCRdb's copy has only in-frame clones and lacks some. This sample lists approximately 180,000 clones; its ten largest clones have 6.5%. Sequences were obtained from PBMCs. These TCRs come from a man between 25 and 39 years old in good health and CMV-seronegative. CDR3s include the opening cysteine and the closing phenylalanine or tryptophan. D genes are given only for firm matches.

>-|TRBJ2-2|TRBV27
TGTGCCAGCAGTTTACGGCAGGGAATCGCCGGGGAGCTGTTTTTT
CASSLRQGIAGELFF
>TRBD1|TRBJ1-5|TRBV7-9
TGTGCCAGCAGCGCCGACAGGGTGCCAGATCAGCCCCAGCATTTT
CASSADRVPDQPQHF
>TRBD2|TRBJ2-3|TRBV7-9
TGTGCCAGCAGCTTAGTTACAGCGGGGGTACCCGGGATCACAGATACGCAGTATTTT
CASSLVTAGVPGITDTQYF
>TRBD1|TRBJ1-6|TRBV11-3
TGTGCCAGCAGCCTCGGGACAGGGCCTTCACCCCTCCACTTT
CASSLGTGPSPLHF
>-|TRBJ2-5|TRBV10-3
TGTGCCATCAGTGAGAGGGGGGGCGAAGGAGAGACCCAGTACTTC
CAISERGGEGETQYF
>-|TRBJ1-5|TRBV18
TGTGCCAGCTCACCACCGGCGGGGGTAGGCAATCAGCCCCAGCATTTT
CASSPPAGVGNQPQHF
>-|TRBJ1-3|TRBV5-1
TGCGCCAGCAGCGATTACTATACCTCTGGAAACACCATATATTTT
CASSDYYTSGNTIYF
>TRBD1|TRBJ1-4|TRBV5-5
TGTGCCAGCAGCCCACAGGGGATAGATGAAAAACTGTTTTTT
CASSPQGIDEKLFF
>-|TRBJ2-7|TRBV9
TGTGCCAGCAGCGTAGGATTGGGGGCAGTTGGCTCCTACGAGCAGTACTTC
CASSVGLGAVGSYEQYF
>-|TRBJ1-6|TRBV19
TGTGCCAGTAGTATGGGGGGAAGGGCTTATAATTCACCCCTCCACTTT
CASSMGGRAYNSPLHF
>TRBD1|TRBJ1-5|TRBV18
TGTGCCAGCTCACGTCTGGGACAGGGCGACAATCAGCCCCAGCATTTT
CASSRLGQGDNQPQHF
>TRBD2|TRBJ2-1|TRBV18
TGTGCCAGCTCAAAACGAGGGGCTAGCGGGAACTCGATCTACAATGAGCAGTTCTTC
CASSKRGASGNSIYNEQFF
>-|TRBJ2-3|TRBV27
TGTGCCAGCACCAAAGAGAGATTCCCTATCCTTTCTAGCACAGATACGCAGTATTTT
CASTKERFPILSSTDTQYF
>TRBD1|TRBJ1-1|TRBV27
TGTGCCAGCAGTTTAGACAGGGGAGATCCTGAAGCTTTCTTT
CASSLDRGDPEAFF
>TRBD1|TRBJ1-4|TRBV28
TGTGCCAGCAGTCTCCCGGGGACAGGCCAGTTAGAAAAACTGTTTTTT
CASSLPGTGQLEKLFF
>TRBD1|TRBJ1-4|TRBV7-9
TGTGCCAGCAGCTTAGGTGCGGGACAGGTTATTAATGAAAAACTGTTTTTT
CASSLGAGQVINEKLFF
>TRBD2|TRBJ2-5|TRBV19
TGTGCCAGTAGTATGGGGACTAGCGGGGGCCACCAAGAGACCCAGTACTTC
CASSMGTSGGHQETQYF
>-|TRBJ1-2|TRBV6-5
TGTGCCAGCCGTCTTGGCAGCGTTAACTATGGCTACACCTTC
CASRLGSVNYGYTF
>-|TRBJ1-1|TRBV18
TGTGCCAGCTCACTAGGCAGGGGCAAGGGGATGAACACTGAAGCTTTCTTT
CASSLGRGKGMNTEAFF
>-|TRBJ2-5|TRBV29-1
TGCAGCGTTGAAGCAGGGGTTGAGACCCAGTACTTC
CSVEAGVETQYF
>TRBD1|TRBJ2-4|TRBV19
TGTGCCAGTAGTGTCCGGGACAGCTTTCTCCAAGCCAAAAACATTCAGTACTTC
CASSVRDSFLQAKNIQYF
>TRBD2|TRBJ2-3|TRBV6-4
TGTGCCAGCAGCCGCGAGGGACTAGCGGGAGGACGGGCAGATACGCAGTATTTT
CASSREGLAGGRADTQYF
>-|TRBJ2-2|TRBV11-3
TGTGCCAGCACTGAAGGGGCCGGGGAGCTGTTTTTT
CASTEGAGELFF
>TRBD1|TRBJ2-7|TRBV9
TGTGCCAGCAGCGGATCCCGGGACAGGGCTGGCGAGCAGTACTTC
CASSGSRDRAGEQYF
>TRBD2|TRBJ2-7|TRBV9
TGTGCCAGCAGCGTAGCGGCGGGAGTTCCCTACGAGCAGTACTTC
CASSVAAGVPYEQYF
>-|TRBJ2-7|TRBV5-5
TGTGCCAGCAGCCCCCGGGACTCCCACTACGAGCAGTACTTC
CASSPRDSHYEQYF
>-|TRBJ1-4|TRBV7-2
TGTGCCAGCAGCTTAGTTGGGGCTGCAACTAATGAAAAACTGTTTTTT
CASSLVGAATNEKLFF
>-|TRBJ1-5|TRBV28
TGTGCCAGCAGTCTCAAGGCGGCGCCCCAGCATTTT
CASSLKAAPQHF
>-|TRBJ2-7|TRBV10-3
TGTGCCATCAGCAGGGCCTCTACCTACGAGCAGTACTTC
CAISRASTYEQYF
>-|TRBJ2-7|TRBV6-1
TGTGCCAGCAGTCAGGACTCCTACGAGCAGTACTTC
CASSQDSYEQYF
>-|TRBJ1-4|TRBV5-1
TGCGCCAGCAGCTTGGTATTTCCCTCAACTAATGAAAAACTGTTTTTT
CASSLVFPSTNEKLFF
>TRBD2|TRBJ2-3|TRBV7-2
TGTGCCAGCAGCTTAGGCGGGGGTTACACAGATACGCAGTATTTT
CASSLGGGYTDTQYF
>-|TRBJ1-2|TRBV2
TGTGCCAGCAGTGGTCAGGGTGATGGCTACACCTTC
CASSGQGDGYTF
>TRBD1|TRBJ2-7|TRBV5-6
TGTGCCAGCAGCTTGAAAGGGACAGGGTACTACGAGCAGTACTTC
CASSLKGTGYYEQYF
>-|TRBJ2-5|TRBV7-2
TGTGCCAGCAGCTTTAGTGAAGAGACCCAGTACTTC
CASSFSEETQYF
>-|TRBJ1-6|TRBV4-1
TGCGCCAGCAGCCCCTATCCACGACAGGCATATAATTCACCCCTCCACTTT
CASSPYPRQAYNSPLHF
>TRBD1|TRBJ2-7|TRBV7-9
TGTGCCAGCAGCTTAGTGTCCGGGACAGACTGGGCGAAGCAGTACTTC
CASSLVSGTDWAKQYF
>TRBD1|TRBJ1-1|TRBV30
TGTGCCTGGGGCATACGAGGGACAGGGACCCCAAACACTGAAGCTTTCTTT
CAWGIRGTGTPNTEAFF
>-|TRBJ2-2|TRBV11-3
TGTGCCAGCACGGGGGAGTACACCGGGGAGCTGTTTTTT
CASTGEYTGELFF
>-|TRBJ2-5|TRBV5-1
TGCGCCAGCAGCTTAGGAACAGTCGAAGAGACCCAGTACTTC
CASSLGTVEETQYF